These 23 T cell receptor beta chains came from one sample sequenced in a study of cytomegalovirus exposure and HLA in healthy donors. 60 Vbeta and 13 Jbeta primers were used in PCR. This table comes from immunoSEQ multiplex PCR, and its TCRdb copy is limited to in-frame clones, with some not included. The sample holds about 120,000 clones, approximately 80% seen once. Sequenced material: PBMCs. All receptors derive from a human donor in good health.

The chain is built from TRBV5-6 and TRBJ2-1, with 10 bases that match TRBD2. The CDR3 extends over 16 amino acids. V was clipped by 3 bases and J by 7 bases; unmatched bases: 10. Germline lookup yields CDR1 SGHDT and CDR2 YYEEEE. CDR3: CASSSPGLALRNEQFF. CDR3 coding DNA: TGTGCCAGCAGCTCTCCGGGACTAGCGTTGAGGAATGAGCAGTTCTTC.

The rearrangement links TRBV28 to TRBJ2-3, with a weak D call TRBD1 (6 bases). This CDR3 spans 14 amino acids. CDR1 and CDR2 from the germline V gene are MDHEN and SYDVKM. V lost 10 bases and J 0 bases, leaving 14 bases between the germline ends. CDR3 bases: TGTGCCATCGAAGACAGGTCTAGCACAGATACGCAGTATTTT. This gives the protein CAIEDRSSTDTQYF. The whole variable domain, filled in from reference TRBV28 and TRBJ2-3, reads DVKVTQSSRYLVKRTGEKVFLECVQDMDHENMFWYRQDPGLGLRLIYFSYDVKMKEKGDIPEGYSVSREKKERFSLILESASTNQTSMYLCAIEDRSSTDTQYFGPGTRLTVL.

The chain combines TRBV5-6 with TRBJ2-7; TRBD2 matches at 9 bases. V lost 4 bases to trimming and J lost 3 bases; unmatched junction nucleotides: 8. Germline V CDR1 and CDR2: SGHDT, YYEEEE. This CDR3 region has 15 residues. Here the CDR3 DNA reads TGTGCCAGCAGCCCCATAAGCGGGAGGCGCTACGAGCAGTACTTC. It translates to CASSPISGRRYEQYF. Together with reference TRBV5-6 and TRBJ2-7, the CDR3 gives the full variable domain: DAGVTQSPTHLIKTRGQQVTLRCSPKSGHDTVSWYQQALGQGPQFIFQYYEEEERQRGNFPDRFSGHQFPNYSSELNVNALLLGDSALYLCASSPISGRRYEQYFGPGTRLTVT.

The chain joins TRBV29-1 to TRBJ1-1, with 8 bases matching TRBD1. The CDR3 runs to 15 residues. With V trimmed by 6 bases and J by 2 bases, 11 bases remained unmatched. Per the germline V gene, CDR1 is SQVTM and CDR2 is ANQGSEA. CDR3 in DNA: TGCAGCGTAACCAAGGACAGGGTACTTAACACTGAAGCTTTCTTT. Its translation is CSVTKDRVLNTEAFF.

The V gene is TRBV10-3, the J gene TRBJ1-2, with TRBD1 identical over 8 bases. The CDR3 length is 14 residues. V lost 10 bases to trimming and J lost 2 bases; unmatched junction nucleotides: 9. Per the germline V gene, CDR1 is ENHRY and CDR2 is SYGVKD. The DNA for the CDR3 is TGTGCCACCTCAACCGGGACAGGAAACTATGGCTACACCTTC. Translation gives CATSTGTGNYGYTF.

The chain joins TRBV6-5 to TRBJ2-7; 9 nucleotides agree with TRBD1. This CDR3 region has 14 residues. After removal of 7 bases from V and 2 bases from J, the junction contained 6 bases not matched to a gene. CDR1 is MNHEY, CDR2 SVGAGI, per germline. DNA of the CDR3: TGTGCCAGCAAGCGGACAGGGGAGACCTACGAGCAGTACTTC. This sequence encodes CASKRTGETYEQYF.

The chain is built from TRBV27 and TRBJ1-2; 10 bases match TRBD1. V was clipped by 0 bases and J by 2 bases; unmatched bases: 6. This CDR3 is built from 17 residues. Germline V gene lookup returns CDR1 MNHEY and CDR2 SMNVEV (reference sequence). CDR3 in amino acids: CASSLSIGTGENYGYTF. CDR3 bases: TGTGCCAGCAGTTTATCGATCGGGACAGGGGAGAACTATGGCTACACCTTC.

V is TRBV10-2 and J is TRBJ1-1; D remains ambiguous. The V end was cut by 2 bases, the J end by 6 bases, with 10 bases between. Germline V lookup: CDR1 WSHSY, CDR2 SAAADI. The CDR3 runs to 13 residues. The CDR3 DNA reads as TGCGCCAGCAGTGAGCAAGAAGGAGCTGAAGCTTTCTTT. This encodes CASSEQEGAEAFF.

The chain recombines TRBV28 with TRBJ2-1; 10 bases are a match to TRBD2. CDR1 and CDR2 (germline): MDHEN, SYDVKM. This CDR3 comprises 21 residues. With V trimmed by 2 bases and J by 0 bases, 16 bases remained unmatched. This CDR3 is CASSLNGLAVHLSPSYNEQFF. CDR3 DNA sequence: TGTGCCAGCAGTTTAAATGGACTAGCGGTCCACCTGTCCCCCTCCTACAATGAGCAGTTCTTC.

The chain uses TRBV4-1 and TRBJ1-5; D is undetermined. From germline, CDR1 is MGHRA and CDR2 YSYEKL. Trimming removed 3 bases at V and 2 bases at J, with 14 bases between. This CDR3 is built from 16 residues. The CDR3 reads CASSQTRAQGNQPQHF. The CDR3 nucleotides are TGCGCCAGCAGCCAGACTAGGGCCCAGGGCAATCAGCCCCAGCATTTT.

The chain recombines TRBV5-1 with TRBJ1-1; the D is unclear. The CDR3 contains 15 residues. Trimming stripped 0 bases from V and 5 bases from J, with 14 bases between. Germline V CDR1 and CDR2: SGHRS, YFSETQ. CDR3 amino acids: CASSLEPGRTTEAFF. DNA of the CDR3: TGCGCCAGCAGCTTGGAACCGGGGAGGACGACTGAAGCTTTCTTT.

The CDR3: CASKITGSTNEKLFF. The DNA for the CDR3 is TGTGCCAGCAAGATTACAGGGTCGACTAATGAAAAACTGTTTTTT. This sequence joins TRBV6-1 and TRBJ1-4, with TRBD1 as a possible D gene (6 bases). Trimming removed 7 bases at V and 2 bases at J, with 14 bases between. Per the germline V gene, CDR1 is MNHNS and CDR2 is SASEGT. The CDR3 totals 15 residues.

Only one count was recorded for this clone. The junction differs from germline at one of its ends, possibly a read error. The V call is TRBV5-1, the J call TRBJ2-1; 9 bases line up with TRBD2. Per germline, CDR1 SGHRS and CDR2 YFSETQ. This CDR3 has 15 residues. The CDR3 loop is CASNMATSGNNGQFF. The CDR3 region has the DNA TGCGCCAGCAATATGGCGACTAGCGGAAACAATGGGCAGTTCTTC.

This rearrangement joins TRBV28 to TRBJ2-7; D might be TRBD1 (8 bases). Looked up from germline, CDR1 is MDHEN and CDR2 is SYDVKM. V was trimmed by 2 bases and J by 1 base, leaving 12 bases between them. CDR3 length: 15 amino acids. The CDR3 is CASSLGQGGSYEQYF. The DNA for the CDR3 is TGTGCCAGCAGTTTAGGACAGGGAGGGTCCTACGAGCAGTACTTC.

The chain joins TRBV5-6 to TRBJ2-7; possibly TRBD1 for D (6 bases). The V end lost 3 bases, the J end lost 0 bases, and 7 bases lay between the germline ends. The CDR3 spans 13 residues. CDR1 and CDR2 from the germline V gene are SGHDT and YYEEEE. The CDR3 protein is CASSWDNSYEQYF. The CDR3 coding sequence is TGTGCCAGCAGCTGGGACAACTCCTACGAGCAGTACTTC.

The V call is TRBV19, the J call TRBJ1-1; no reliable D call. Trimming took 4 bases from V and 1 from J, leaving 7 bases between them. The CDR3 is made up of 13 amino acids. The germline V gene has CDR1 LNHDA and CDR2 SQIVND (reference sequence). This chain's CDR3 is CASSKGENTEAFF. In DNA, the CDR3 is TGTGCCAGTAGTAAGGGAGAGAACACTGAAGCTTTCTTT.

This clone was counted only a few times. The rearrangement joins TRBV6-1 to TRBJ2-7; 8 bases are shared with TRBD2. The CDR3 length is 15 residues. CDR1 is MNHNS, CDR2 SASEGT, per germline. With V trimmed by 2 bases and J by 1 base, 4 bases remained unmatched. For the CDR3, the DNA is TGTGCCAGCAGTGAAAGGGCTAGCGGGTCCTACGAGCAGTACTTC. Amino acid sequence: CASSERASGSYEQYF.

The chain carries TRBV30 and TRBJ1-2; 9 nucleotides match TRBD1. The junction had 12 bases not matched to a gene; V was cut back by 1 base and J by 9 bases. The germline CDR1 and CDR2 sequences are GTSNPN and SVGIG (reference sequence). The CDR3 extends over 15 amino acids. This CDR3 is CAWSAATGGPTSYTF. The CDR3 DNA reads TGTGCCTGGAGTGCGGCGACAGGGGGACCAACGAGCTACACCTTC.

This clone came up once. V is TRBV7-3 and J is TRBJ2-1; TRBD2 aligns across 7 bases. The CDR3 runs to 17 residues. The V gene's germline CDR1 is SGHTA and CDR2 FQGTGA. Unmatched junction bases numbered 12, after V lost 1 base and J lost 6 bases. The CDR3 is CASSLMWLGEGGNEQFF. The CDR3 DNA reads TGTGCCAGCAGCTTAATGTGGTTGGGGGAGGGAGGCAATGAGCAGTTCTTC.

This clone has just a few counts. The chain employs TRBV19 and TRBJ2-5; 8 bases line up with TRBD1. The J call may be mistaken, given a closer DNA end match to TRBJ2-7. The CDR3 length is 14 residues. The germline CDR1 and CDR2 sequences are LNHDA and SQIVND (reference sequence). The CDR3 coding sequence is TGTGCCAGTAGTATTCGGACAGGGTTCTACGAGCAGTACTTC. The encoded protein is CASSIRTGFYEQYF.

This chain joins TRBV11-1 and TRBJ2-2, with a possible D match to TRBD2 (5 bases). CDR1 and CDR2 from the germline V gene are SGHAT and FQDESV (reference sequence). The CDR3 is 16 amino acids. V was cut by 1 base and J by 0 bases, with 9 bases left in between. CDR3 nucleotides: TGTGCCAGCAGCTTAGTAGCGCCTCCGAACACCGGGGAGCTGTTTTTT. This gives the protein CASSLVAPPNTGELFF.

This clone was seen only once. The chain recombines TRBV13 with TRBJ2-1, with 10 bases that match TRBD1. J gave up 5 bases and V 5 bases, and 6 bases lay outside the gene matches. The CDR3 totals 15 residues. Germline CDR1 reads PRHDT; CDR2 reads FYEKMQ (reference sequence). This chain's CDR3 is CASSHRDRGNNEQFF. Here the CDR3 DNA reads TGTGCCAGCAGCCACCGGGACAGGGGAAACAATGAGCAGTTCTTC.

This clone was picked up a small number of times. One end of the junction is discordant with germline, which a read error may explain. Other DNA variants within this sample encode the same CDR3. The chain has TRBV5-1 and TRBJ2-5, with 8 positions matching TRBD1. The germline gives CDR1 SGHRS, CDR2 YFSETQ. The CDR3 has 14 amino acids. The CDR3, as DNA: TGTGCCAGCAGCTTGGACAGGGAAGGAGAGACCCAGTACTTC. This codes for CASSLDREGETQYF. The full variable domain, completed using reference TRBV5-1 and TRBJ2-5, is KAGVTQTPRYLIKTRGQQVTLSCSPISGHRSVSWYQQTPGQGLQFLFEYFSETQRNKGNFPGRFSGRQFSNSRSEMNVSTLELGDSALYLCASSLDREGETQYFGPGTRLLVL.